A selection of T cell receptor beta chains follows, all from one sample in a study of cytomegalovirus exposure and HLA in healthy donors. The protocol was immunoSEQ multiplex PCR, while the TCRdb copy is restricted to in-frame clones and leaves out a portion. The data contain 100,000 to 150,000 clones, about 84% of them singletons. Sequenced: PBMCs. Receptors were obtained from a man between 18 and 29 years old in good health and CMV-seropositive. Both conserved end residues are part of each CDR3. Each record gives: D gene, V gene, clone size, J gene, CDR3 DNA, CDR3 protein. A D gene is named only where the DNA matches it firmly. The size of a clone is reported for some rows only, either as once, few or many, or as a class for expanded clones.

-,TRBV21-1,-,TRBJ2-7,TGTGCCAGCAGTAGGGACAGGATCTACGAGCAGTACTTC,CASSRDRIYEQYF
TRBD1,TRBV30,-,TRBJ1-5,TGTGCCTGGAGTCCCTGGGGGGACAGGGGGCGCGGGGTTCAGCCCCAGCATTTT,CAWSPWGDRGRGVQPQHF
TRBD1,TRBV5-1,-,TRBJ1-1,TGCGCCAGCAGCCTCGCCGGGACAGGGCACACTGAAGCTTTCTTT,CASSLAGTGHTEAFF
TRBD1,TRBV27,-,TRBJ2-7,TGTGCCAGCAGAAGACAGGGGGACACCTACGAGCAGTACTTC,CASRRQGDTYEQYF
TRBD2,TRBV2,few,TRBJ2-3,TGTGCCAGCAGTCTAGCGGGAGCAGGTAGAGATACGCAGTATTTT,CASSLAGAGRDTQYF
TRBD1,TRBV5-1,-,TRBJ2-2,TGCGCCAGCAGCTCGGACAGGGAAGGGGCCGGGGAGCTGTTTTTT,CASSSDREGAGELFF
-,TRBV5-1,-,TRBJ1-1,TGCGCCAGCAGCTTGGGGGGGGAGGACACTGAAGCTTTCTTT,CASSLGGEDTEAFF
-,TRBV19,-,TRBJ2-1,TGTGCCAGTAGTATAGGAGTTGCAGGTGAGCAGTTCTTC,CASSIGVAGEQFF
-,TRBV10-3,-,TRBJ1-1,TGTGCCATCAGTGAGGAGGTTAGAACTGAAGCTTTCTTT,CAISEEVRTEAFF
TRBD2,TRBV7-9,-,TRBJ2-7,TGTTCCAGCAGCTTAGCGGGGGAGGGAGGCAGCGAGCAGTACTTC,CSSSLAGEGGSEQYF
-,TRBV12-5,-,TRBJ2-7,TGTGCTAGTGGACAGGGGGGGATAGGTGAGCAGTACTTC,CASGQGGIGEQYF
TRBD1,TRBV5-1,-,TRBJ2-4,TGCGCCAGCAGCCCTGGGACAGCCTTAGCCAAAAACATTCAGTACTTC,CASSPGTALAKNIQYF
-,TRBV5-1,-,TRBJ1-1,TGCGCCAGCAGCTTTAGTGAGGGTATGAACACTGAAGCTTTCTTT,CASSFSEGMNTEAFF
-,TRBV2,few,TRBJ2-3,TGTGCCAGCAGTCCTAGCACAGATACGCAGTATTTT,CASSPSTDTQYF
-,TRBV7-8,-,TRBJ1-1,TGTGCCAGCAGCCTCGGGGGGAATGAAGCTTTCTTT,CASSLGGNEAFF
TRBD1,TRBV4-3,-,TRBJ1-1,TGCGCCAGCAGCCAAGGGACAGGGGGCGATGGAGCTTTCTTT,CASSQGTGGDGAFF
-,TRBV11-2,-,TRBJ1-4,TGTGCCAGCAGCTTAAACAGTAATGAAAAACTGTTTTTT,CASSLNSNEKLFF
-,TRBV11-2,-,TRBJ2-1,TGTGCCAGCAGACAATTCCTGGGGGCGGGAGCTAGGGGAAATGAGCAGTTCTTC,CASRQFLGAGARGNEQFF
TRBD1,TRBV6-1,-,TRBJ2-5,TGTGCCAGCAGCCCGGACAGGCAAGAGACCCAGTACTTC,CASSPDRQETQYF
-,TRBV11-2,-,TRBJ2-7,TGTGCCAGCAGCTCGAGCGGTCCCTACGAGCAGTACTTC,CASSSSGPYEQYF
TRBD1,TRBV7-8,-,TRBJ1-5,TGTGCCAGCAGCGTACAGGGGGCTGAACAGCCCCAGCATTTT,CASSVQGAEQPQHF
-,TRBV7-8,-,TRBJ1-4,TGTGCCAGCAGCCCCTGGTCGGGGAGGGGAAATGAAAAACTGTTTTTT,CASSPWSGRGNEKLFF
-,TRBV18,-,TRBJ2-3,TGTGCCAGCTCACCTCCAGTATTAACAGATACGCAGTATTTT,CASSPPVLTDTQYF
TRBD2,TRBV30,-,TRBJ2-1,TGTGCCTGGATGACTAGCCGATATTACAATGAGCAGTTCTTC,CAWMTSRYYNEQFF
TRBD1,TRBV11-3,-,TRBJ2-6,TGTGCCAGCAGTCCAACCGGGACAGGGGGATCAGGGGCCAACGTCCTGACTTTC,CASSPTGTGGSGANVLTF
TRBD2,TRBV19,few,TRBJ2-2,TGTGCCAGTAGTACAGGGAGGGACACCGGGGAGCTGTTTTTT,CASSTGRDTGELFF
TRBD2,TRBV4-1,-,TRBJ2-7,TGCGCCAGCAGCCAAGTGGCGGGAGGGCAGCGGTACTTC,CASSQVAGGQRYF